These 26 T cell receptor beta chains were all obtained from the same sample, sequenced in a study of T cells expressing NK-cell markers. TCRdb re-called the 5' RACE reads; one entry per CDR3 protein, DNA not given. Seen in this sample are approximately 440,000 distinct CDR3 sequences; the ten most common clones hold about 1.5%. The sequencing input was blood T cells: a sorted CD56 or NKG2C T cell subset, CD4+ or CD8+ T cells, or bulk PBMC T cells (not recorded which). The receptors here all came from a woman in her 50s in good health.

CDR3 residues: CASIGTSGLQNIQYF. The chain has TRBV2 and TRBJ2-4; the TRBD2 assignment by TCRdb is unverifiable without DNA. The CDR3 contains 15 residues. The germline V gene has CDR1 SNHLY and CDR2 FYNNEI. The variable domain in full, completed from reference TRBV2 and TRBJ2-4, reads EPEVTQTPSHQVTQMGQEVILRCVPISNHLYFYWYRQILGQKVEFLVSFYNNEISEKSEIFDDQFSVERPDGSNFTLKIRSTKLEDSAMYFCASIGTSGLQNIQYFGAGTRLSVL.

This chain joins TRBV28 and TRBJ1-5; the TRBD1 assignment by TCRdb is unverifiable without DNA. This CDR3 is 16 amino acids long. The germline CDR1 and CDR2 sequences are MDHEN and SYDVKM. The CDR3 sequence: CASRIRMGVGNQPQHF.

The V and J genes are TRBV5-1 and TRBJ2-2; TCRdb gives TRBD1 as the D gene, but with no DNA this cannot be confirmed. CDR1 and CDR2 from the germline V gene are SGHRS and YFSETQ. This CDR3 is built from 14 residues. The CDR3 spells CASAATVVTGELFF. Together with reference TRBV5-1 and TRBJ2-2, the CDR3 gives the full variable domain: KAGVTQTPRYLIKTRGQQVTLSCSPISGHRSVSWYQQTPGQGLQFLFEYFSETQRNKGNFPGRFSGRQFSNSRSEMNVSTLELGDSALYLCASAATVVTGELFFGEGSRLTVL.

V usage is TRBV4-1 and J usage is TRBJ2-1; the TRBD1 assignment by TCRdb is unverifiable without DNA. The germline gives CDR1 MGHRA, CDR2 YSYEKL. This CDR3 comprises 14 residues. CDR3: CASSQAPGPDEQFF.

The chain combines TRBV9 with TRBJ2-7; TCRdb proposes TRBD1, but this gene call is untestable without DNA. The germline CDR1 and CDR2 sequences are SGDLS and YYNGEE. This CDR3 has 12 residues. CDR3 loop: CASNKGGYEQYF.

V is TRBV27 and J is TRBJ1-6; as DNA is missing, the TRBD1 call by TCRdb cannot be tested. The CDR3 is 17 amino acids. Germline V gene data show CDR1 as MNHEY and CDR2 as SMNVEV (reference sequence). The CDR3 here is CASASWTGTISNSPLHF.

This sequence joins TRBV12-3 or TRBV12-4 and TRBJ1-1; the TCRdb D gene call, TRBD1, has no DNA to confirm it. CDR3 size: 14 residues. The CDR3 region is CASSKGDRGTEAFF.

The CDR3 loop is CASGVADTQYF. The chain joins TRBV12-3 or TRBV12-4 to TRBJ2-3. The CDR3 is 11 amino acids.

CDR3 amino acids: CSVEGTGPNEKLFF. This rearrangement joins TRBV29-1 to TRBJ1-4; the D call from TCRdb, TRBD1, cannot be confirmed without DNA. This CDR3 spans 14 amino acids. In germline, CDR1 is SQVTM, CDR2 ANQGSEA. Drawing the rest from reference TRBV29-1 and TRBJ1-4, the complete variable domain is SAVISQKPSRDICQRGTSLTIQCQVDSQVTMMFWYRQQPGQSLTLIATANQGSEATYESGFVIDKFPISRPNLTFSTLTVSNMSPEDSSIYLCSVEGTGPNEKLFFGSGTQLSVL.

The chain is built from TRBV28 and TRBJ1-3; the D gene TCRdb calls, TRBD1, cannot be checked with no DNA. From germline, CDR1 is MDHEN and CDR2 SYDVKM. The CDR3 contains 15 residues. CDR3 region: CASSPQGARGNTIYF. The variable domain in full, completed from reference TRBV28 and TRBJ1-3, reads DVKVTQSSRYLVKRTGEKVFLECVQDMDHENMFWYRQDPGLGLRLIYFSYDVKMKEKGDIPEGYSVSREKKERFSLILESASTNQTSMYLCASSPQGARGNTIYFGEGSWLTVV.

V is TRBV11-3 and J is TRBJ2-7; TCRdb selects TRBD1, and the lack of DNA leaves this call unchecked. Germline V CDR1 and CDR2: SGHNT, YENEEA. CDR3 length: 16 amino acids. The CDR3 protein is CASSLQTGKVTYEQYF.

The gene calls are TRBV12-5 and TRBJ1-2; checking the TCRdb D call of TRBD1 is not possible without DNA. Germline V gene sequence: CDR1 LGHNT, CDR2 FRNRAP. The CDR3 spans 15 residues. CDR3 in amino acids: CASGLYQRVPYGYTF.

CDR3 region: CASSFGVSGGSGYEQYF. The chain couples TRBV28 to TRBJ2-7; TCRdb calls TRBD2, which cannot be checked without DNA. The CDR3 runs 17 residues. From germline, CDR1 is MDHEN and CDR2 SYDVKM. Looking up the rest from reference TRBV28 and TRBJ2-7 gives the full variable domain: DVKVTQSSRYLVKRTGEKVFLECVQDMDHENMFWYRQDPGLGLRLIYFSYDVKMKEKGDIPEGYSVSREKKERFSLILESASTNQTSMYLCASSFGVSGGSGYEQYFGPGTRLTVT.

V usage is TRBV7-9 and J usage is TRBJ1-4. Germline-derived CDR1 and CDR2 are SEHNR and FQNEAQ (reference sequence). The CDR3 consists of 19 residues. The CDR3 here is CASSLDPVAGLGTNEKLFF.

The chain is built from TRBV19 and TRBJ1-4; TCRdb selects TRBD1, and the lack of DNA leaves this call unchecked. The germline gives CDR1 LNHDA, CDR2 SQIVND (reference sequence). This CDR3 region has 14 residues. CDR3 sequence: CASSNRDRQEKLFF.

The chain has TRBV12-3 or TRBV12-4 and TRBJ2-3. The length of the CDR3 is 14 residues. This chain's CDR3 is CASSYILGTDTQYF.

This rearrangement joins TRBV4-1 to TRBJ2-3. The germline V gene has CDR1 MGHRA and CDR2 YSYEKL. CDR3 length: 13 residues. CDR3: CASSQDLLNTQYF.

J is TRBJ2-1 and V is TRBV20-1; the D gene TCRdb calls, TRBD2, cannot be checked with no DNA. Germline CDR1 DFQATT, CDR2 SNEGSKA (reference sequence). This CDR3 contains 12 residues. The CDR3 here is CSASRELGEQFF.

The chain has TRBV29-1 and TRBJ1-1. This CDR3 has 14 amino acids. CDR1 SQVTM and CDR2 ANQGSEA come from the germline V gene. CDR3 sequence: CSAKRVGRDTEAFF.

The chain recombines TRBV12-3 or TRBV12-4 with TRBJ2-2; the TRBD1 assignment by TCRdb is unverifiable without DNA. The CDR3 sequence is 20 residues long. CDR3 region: CASTHVPIWTGGFKTGELFF.

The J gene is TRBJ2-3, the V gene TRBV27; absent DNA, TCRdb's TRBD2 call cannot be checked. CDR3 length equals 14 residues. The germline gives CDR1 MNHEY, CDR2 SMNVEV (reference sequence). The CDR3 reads CASRVRGYTDTQYF.

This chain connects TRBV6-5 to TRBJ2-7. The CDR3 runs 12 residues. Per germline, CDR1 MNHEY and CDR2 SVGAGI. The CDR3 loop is CASSYGHSEQYF.

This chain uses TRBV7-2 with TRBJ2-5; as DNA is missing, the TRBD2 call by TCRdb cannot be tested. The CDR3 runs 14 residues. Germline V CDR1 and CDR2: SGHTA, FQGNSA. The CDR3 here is CASSLFWREETQYF.

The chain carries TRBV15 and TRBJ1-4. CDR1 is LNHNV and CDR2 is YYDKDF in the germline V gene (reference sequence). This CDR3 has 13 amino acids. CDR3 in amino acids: CATSRVVVEKLFF.

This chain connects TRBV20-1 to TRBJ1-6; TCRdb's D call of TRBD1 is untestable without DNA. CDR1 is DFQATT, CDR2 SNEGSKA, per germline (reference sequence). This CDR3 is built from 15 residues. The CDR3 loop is CSASPHGTANSPLHF.

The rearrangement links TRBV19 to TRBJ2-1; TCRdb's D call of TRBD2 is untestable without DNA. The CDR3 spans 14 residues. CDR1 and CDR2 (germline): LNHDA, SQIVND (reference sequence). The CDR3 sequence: CASSPTSVNNEQFF. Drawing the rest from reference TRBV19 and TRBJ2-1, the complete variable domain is DGGITQSPKYLFRKEGQNVTLSCEQNLNHDAMYWYRQDPGQGLRLIYYSQIVNDFQKGDIAEGYSVSREKKESFPLTVTSAQKNPTAFYLCASSPTSVNNEQFFGPGTRLTVL.